Below, 23 T cell receptor beta chains from the same sample are listed, as sequenced in a study of regulatory T cells in long-lasting Graves disease. This sample's time point: newly diagnosed GD, antithyroid drugs for less than 3 months. Isolated PBMC RNA provided the starting material for the TCR library. In building TCR beta libraries, iRepertoire HTBI primers were used together with Arm-PCR of CDR3 regions. TCRdb called the multiplex PCR reads again in MiXCR, with one record for every CDR3 protein. The repertoire has some 490,000 distinct CDR3 sequences, 9.5% to 15% of them found once; the top ten carry almost 9%. These same records also appear under a second study, on T cells in Graves' hyperthyroidism and ophthalmopathy.

This specimen was peripheral blood mononuclear cells (PBMCs), taken at new diagnosis, from a patient treated with antithyroid drugs. These receptors were obtained from a woman aged 25 to 39 with Graves disease.

The gene calls are TRBV3-1 and TRBJ2-1; TRBD2 aligns across 14 bases. This CDR3 is 22 amino acids long. Losses at the gene ends were 1 base for V and 0 bases for J; bases not matched to a gene: 14. CDR1 is LGHDT, CDR2 YNNKEL, per germline (reference sequence). The CDR3 coding sequence is TGTGCCAGCAGCCAAGGAAGACTAGCGGGAGGGCTACCCCGGAGCTCCTACAATGAGCAGTTCTTC. As protein: CASSQGRLAGGLPRSSYNEQFF.

This clonotype was detected ten times or more. This chain uses TRBV2 with TRBJ1-4; 7 bases line up with TRBD1. The V segment lost 7 bases and the J segment 6 bases; nucleotides outside the gene matches: 11. CDR1 SNHLY and CDR2 FYNNEI come from the germline V gene. CDR3 length: 15 amino acids. The CDR3 is CASKIDRAGDEKLFF. CDR3 bases: TGTGCCAGCAAAATAGACAGGGCCGGTGATGAAAAACTGTTTTTT. Full variable domain (outside the CDR3, taken from reference TRBV2 and TRBJ1-4): EPEVTQTPSHQVTQMGQEVILRCVPISNHLYFYWYRQILGQKVEFLVSFYNNEISEKSEIFDDQFSVERPDGSNFTLKIRSTKLEDSAMYFCASKIDRAGDEKLFFGSGTQLSVL.

This clonotype has a count of ten or more. This chain uses TRBV6-1 with TRBJ2-3, with 10 bases identical to TRBD1. Trimming took 8 bases from V and 1 from J; bases not matched to a gene: 3. The germline V gene has CDR1 MNHNS and CDR2 SASEGT. This CDR3 is 14 amino acids long. CDR3 residues: CASLTGGGTDTQYF. CDR3 bases: TGTGCCAGCTTGACAGGGGGCGGCACAGATACGCAGTATTTT.

This clonotype was counted ten times or more. The chain is built from TRBV10-3 and TRBJ2-3; D might be TRBD2 (6 bases). The CDR3 has 14 residues. The germline CDR1 and CDR2 sequences are ENHRY and SYGVKD. Trimming took off 3 bases at V and 5 bases at J, with 12 bases between the two ends. The CDR3 DNA reads TGTGCCATCAGTGATAATTCAGCGGGAGATACGCAGTATTTT. Its translation is CAISDNSAGDTQYF.

This clonotype was observed at least ten times. This CDR3 reads CASSDSPRFANNEQFF. DNA for the CDR3: TGTGCCAGCAGTGACAGCCCCCGTTTCGCAAACAATGAGCAGTTCTTC. The V and J genes are TRBV2 and TRBJ2-1, with D hard to call. The CDR3 consists of 16 residues. V lost 3 bases and J lost 5, with 17 bases in between. In germline, CDR1 is SNHLY, CDR2 FYNNEI. The whole variable domain, filled in from reference TRBV2 and TRBJ2-1, reads EPEVTQTPSHQVTQMGQEVILRCVPISNHLYFYWYRQILGQKVEFLVSFYNNEISEKSEIFDDQFSVERPDGSNFTLKIRSTKLEDSAMYFCASSDSPRFANNEQFFGPGTRLTVL.

This clonotype has at least ten counts. The chain employs TRBV11-2 and TRBJ1-2; D remains ambiguous. Germline V gene lookup returns CDR1 SGHAT and CDR2 FQNNGV. This CDR3 spans 13 amino acids. Trimming left V 5 bases short and J 4 bases short, with 11 bases between. CDR3 protein: CASSLPWTYGYTF. CDR3 DNA sequence: TGTGCCAGCAGCCTGCCCTGGACCTATGGCTACACCTTC.

This clonotype came up many times. This rearrangement joins TRBV30 to TRBJ1-3; 10 positions match TRBD1. The germline CDR1 and CDR2 sequences are GTSNPN and SVGIG (reference sequence). CDR3 length: 17 residues. Trimming removed 2 bases from V and 1 base from J; junction bases left unmatched: 8. CDR3 DNA: TGTGCCTGGAGTAGTCGCCGGGACAGGGGATCTGGAAACACCATATATTTT. It encodes CAWSSRRDRGSGNTIYF.

This clonotype was observed a few times. The junction departs from germline at one end; a sequencing error may be responsible. The chain combines TRBV12-3 or TRBV12-4 with TRBJ2-1; D possibly corresponds to TRBD1 (6 bases). The CDR3 length is 12 residues. As DNA, the CDR3 is TGTGCCAGCAGCACACCGGGACATGAGCAGTCCTTC. This codes for CASSTPGHEQSF.

This clonotype was detected ten times or more. The chain carries TRBV3-1 and TRBJ1-1; no clear D gene. CDR3 length equals 11 residues. The V end lost 3 bases, the J end lost 4 bases, and 3 bases lay between the germline ends. Germline CDR1 and CDR2: LGHDT and YNNKEL (reference sequence). CDR3 nucleotide sequence: TGTGCCAGCAGCCAGTTCACTGAAGCTTTCTTT. It codes for CASSQFTEAFF.

J is TRBJ2-7 and V is TRBV4-1; 9 positions agree with TRBD1. This CDR3 is 15 amino acids long. Germline V gene data show CDR1 as MGHRA and CDR2 as YSYEKL. Unmatched junction bases numbered 8, after V lost 2 bases and J lost 6 bases. The CDR3 region is CASSQRPGQGFEQYF. DNA of the CDR3: TGCGCCAGCAGCCAACGTCCGGGACAGGGTTTCGAGCAGTACTTC.

The rearrangement uses TRBV24-1 and TRBJ2-3; 10 bases are a match to TRBD1. The CDR3 contains 17 residues. CDR1 is KGHDR, CDR2 SFDVKD, per germline. Trimming removed 2 bases from V and 2 bases from J; junction bases left unmatched: 6. In DNA, the CDR3 is TGTGCCACCAGTGATTCCGGGACAGGGGCTCTCACAGATACGCAGTATTTT. Protein product: CATSDSGTGALTDTQYF.

J is TRBJ1-2 and V is TRBV5-6, with TRBD1 identical over 7 bases. The CDR3 consists of 14 residues. Germline CDR1 is SGHDT and CDR2 is YYEEEE. Unmatched junction bases numbered 6, after V lost 4 bases and J lost 3 bases. CDR3 DNA: TGTGCCAGCAGCCTGGACAGGCGCTACTATGGCTACACCTTC. Encoded protein: CASSLDRRYYGYTF.

This clonotype has at least ten counts. V and J are TRBV27 and TRBJ2-3; 8 nucleotides align to TRBD1. From germline, CDR1 is MNHEY and CDR2 SMNVEV (reference sequence). The CDR3 is 13 residues long. Trimming at V came to 4 bases and at J to 4 bases, leaving 1 base not matched to a gene. CDR3 sequence (DNA): TGTGCCAGCAGTTCGACAGGGGCAGATACGCAGTATTTT. Protein: CASSSTGADTQYF.

This clonotype was counted many times. The rearrangement links TRBV7-2 to TRBJ2-2; D remains ambiguous. CDR3 size: 13 residues. Deletions cut 2 bases from V and 6 bases from J, with 7 bases between. Germline CDR1 is SGHTA and CDR2 is FQGNSA. The CDR3 sequence is CASSLFWAGELFF. In DNA form, the CDR3 reads TGTGCCAGCAGCTTATTTTGGGCCGGGGAGCTGTTTTTT.

This clonotype came up many times. V is TRBV10-3 and J is TRBJ2-7; D is tentatively TRBD1 or TRBD2 (5 bases each). From germline, CDR1 is ENHRY and CDR2 SYGVKD. V lost 10 bases and J 2 bases, leaving 15 bases between the germline ends. The CDR3 runs 13 residues. The CDR3 spells CATSGTETYEQYF. For the CDR3, the DNA is TGTGCCACTTCCGGGACGGAGACCTACGAGCAGTACTTC.

The chain recombines TRBV7-8 with TRBJ2-1; 8 bases map to TRBD1. J was trimmed by 7 bases and V by 2 bases; bases with no gene match: 4. Germline loops: CDR1 SGHVS, CDR2 FQNEAQ. The CDR3 totals 14 residues. CDR3 residues: CASSLRQGWNEQFF. CDR3 in DNA: TGTGCCAGCAGCTTACGACAGGGGTGGAATGAGCAGTTCTTC.

There are many counts of this clonotype. The rearrangement joins TRBV13 to TRBJ1-1, with a tentative D call TRBD1 (6 bases). The germline V gene has CDR1 PRHDT and CDR2 FYEKMQ (reference sequence). Trimming took 3 bases from V and 0 from J, leaving 11 bases between them. The CDR3 runs to 15 residues. The CDR3 sequence is CASSFSDRLNTEAFF. The DNA for the CDR3 is TGTGCCAGCAGCTTCTCGGACAGACTGAACACTGAAGCTTTCTTT.

This clonotype was seen ten or more times. The chain employs TRBV28 and TRBJ2-5; D uncertain. Trimming took 5 bases from V and 5 from J, leaving 21 bases between them. This CDR3 comprises 16 residues. Germline V gene lookup returns CDR1 MDHEN and CDR2 SYDVKM. This CDR3 reads CASSPRTKGNRETQYF. The CDR3, as DNA: TGTGCCAGCAGTCCCCGGACGAAGGGAAACCGGGAGACCCAGTACTTC.

This clonotype showed up just a few times. The V and J genes are TRBV2 and TRBJ1-2; tentative D call: TRBD1 (6 bases). The V end lost 8 bases, the J end lost 7 bases, and 17 bases lay between the germline ends. Germline V gene sequence: CDR1 SNHLY, CDR2 FYNNEI. CDR3 size: 13 residues. The CDR3 sequence is CASEGQRIPGYTF. The CDR3 nucleotides are TGTGCCAGCGAAGGACAGCGAATCCCTGGCTACACCTTC.

This clonotype has at least ten counts. The chain employs TRBV12-3 or TRBV12-4 and TRBJ2-2, with D unclear. V gave up 3 bases and J gave up 4 bases, with 9 bases separating them. The CDR3 length is 14 residues. CDR3 sequence: CASSFWRRTGELFF. As DNA, the CDR3 is TGTGCCAGCAGTTTTTGGCGGCGCACCGGGGAGCTGTTTTTT.

This clonotype was found many times. V and J are TRBV27 and TRBJ2-1; 10 bases align to TRBD2. J lost 8 bases, V lost 2 bases, and 6 bases had no gene match. The CDR3 sequence is 15 residues long. CDR1 and CDR2 from the germline V gene are MNHEY and SMNVEV (reference sequence). The CDR3 protein is CASSLGLAGDHEQFF. The CDR3 bases are TGTGCCAGCAGTTTAGGGCTAGCGGGAGACCATGAGCAGTTCTTC.

Of note for this clonotype: This is likely an artifact of a read error, given a far larger clone one base away. This chain links TRBV2 with TRBJ2-1; D call uncertain. The CDR3 consists of 15 residues. The V end lost 1 base, the J end lost 10 bases, and 17 bases lay between the germline ends. CDR1 is SNHLY and CDR2 is FYNNEI in the germline V gene. The chain's CDR3 is CASSEGRLASYEQFF. Written as DNA, the CDR3 is TGTGCCAGCAGTGAAGGTCGGTTGGCGAGTTACGAGCAGTTCTTC.

This clonotype was seen repeatedly, ten times or more. The CDR3 region is CASREAGVRNEQFF. Written as DNA, the CDR3 is TGTGCCAGCAGGGAAGCGGGAGTGAGGAATGAGCAGTTCTTC. The V call is TRBV28, the J call TRBJ2-1; TRBD2 matches at 8 bases. CDR1 is MDHEN and CDR2 is SYDVKM in the germline V gene. The CDR3 covers 14 residues. With 6 bases clipped from V and 7 bases from J, the junction kept 8 bases outside the gene matches.